A selection of T cell receptor beta chains follows, all from one sample in a study of Ad26.COV2.S vaccination and SARS-CoV-2 variants. Assay used: immunoSEQ multiplex PCR; TCRdb lists only in-frame clones, some missing. This sample has some 340,000 clones, with around 85% found just once. The sequenced sample was peripheral blood, obtained in a trial of Ad26.COV2.S vaccine versus placebo. The receptors come from a person between 18 and 65 years old who received the Ad26.COV2.S COVID-19 vaccine or a placebo. Both conserved end residues are part of each CDR3.

v_call: TRBV7-7
j_call: TRBJ1-1
cdr3_aa: CASSLPGTMNTEAFF

v_call: TRBV5-6
j_call: TRBJ1-3
cdr3_aa: CASSLGAQGNTIYF

v_call: TRBV20-1
j_call: TRBJ1-2
cdr3_aa: CSGTANYGYTF

v_call: TRBV9
j_call: TRBJ2-3
cdr3_aa: CASSSRTSGGAAHTDTQYF

v_call: TRBV10-3
j_call: TRBJ2-3
cdr3_aa: CAISTSGGATDTQYF

v_call: TRBV20-1
j_call: TRBJ2-7
cdr3_aa: CSASARVEEQYF

v_call: TRBV7-9
j_call: TRBJ2-3
cdr3_aa: CASSLQLGDTQYF

v_call: TRBV10-3
j_call: TRBJ2-5
cdr3_aa: CAISARGPMQETQYF

v_call: TRBV7-2
j_call: TRBJ1-1
cdr3_aa: CASSFSGGFGEAFF

v_call: TRBV19
j_call: TRBJ2-3
cdr3_aa: CASSMDRQTTDTQYF

v_call: TRBV6-6
j_call: TRBJ1-5
cdr3_aa: CASSYSRDRINQPQHF

v_call: TRBV5-1
j_call: TRBJ2-4
cdr3_aa: CASSPGGSVNIQYF

v_call: TRBV10-3
j_call: TRBJ1-4
cdr3_aa: CAISDHQGAGEKLFF

v_call: TRBV7-9
j_call: TRBJ1-5
cdr3_aa: CASSGQANQPQHF

v_call: TRBV11-2
j_call: TRBJ2-1
cdr3_aa: CANNNEQFF

v_call: TRBV28
j_call: TRBJ2-2
cdr3_aa: CASSLRRTVNTGELFF

v_call: TRBV4-1
j_call: TRBJ1-4
cdr3_aa: CASSPPPGRGWDEKLFF